This TCR beta chain is drawn from a study of blood T cell repertoires in COVID-19. Overall study context: Specimens from acute and convalescent COVID-19 originated in the United States, Italy and Spain. The cDNA or gDNA used as material had been derived from T cells, B-cell-depleted T cells, or PBMCs.

Germline CDR1 and CDR2: SGHDT and YYEEEE. The ends lost 1 base at V and 0 bases at J; junction bases unmatched: 9. The CDR3 loop spans 18 amino acids. As processed by the authors: Cell counts per sample came from amplifying reference gene primers. Assay: immunoSEQ multiplex PCR; the TCRdb copy retains only in-frame clones and omits some. That table is the source of V, J and clone size, and D and trimming were worked out from the DNA. This sample carries fewer than 500,000 clones, roughly 90% of them seen once, and the ten largest clones take roughly 4.3%. The TCR originated in a woman aged 25 to 39 with acute or convalescent COVID-19. This rearrangement joins TRBV5-6 to TRBJ1-1, with 10 bases that match TRBD1. The specimen was peripheral blood. The CDR3 coding sequence is TGTGCCAGCAGCTTGATGTCTAGGGACAGGGGTATGAACACTGAAGCTTTCTTT. Translation: CASSLMSRDRGMNTEAFF. The full variable domain, with the rest looked up from reference TRBV5-6 and TRBJ1-1, is DAGVTQSPTHLIKTRGQQVTLRCSPKSGHDTVSWYQQALGQGPQFIFQYYEEEERQRGNFPDRFSGHQFPNYSSELNVNALLLGDSALYLCASSLMSRDRGMNTEAFFGQGTRLTVV.